This record looks at one T cell receptor (beta chain) sequence and its context. Its target is not known. At one end, the junction sequence differs from germline, possibly due to a read error. These data belong to a study of T-cell memory formation after mild COVID-19. This CDR3 has 14 amino acids. The germline gives CDR1 SGHKS, CDR2 YYEKEE (reference sequence). General study points: Mainly CM and EM harbored the contracting CD4+ clones; mainly EMRA harbored the CD8+ ones.

5'RACE primed from the constant segment yielded TCR alpha and TCR beta cDNA libraries bearing sample barcodes and UMIs. MiXCR was run by TCRdb on the 5' RACE reads, yielding one entry per CDR3 protein. This table holds about 400,000 distinct CDR3 sequences, 20% to 30% found once. Specimen: PBMCs or a T cell subset sorted from them (not recorded which). The clonotype was recovered from an adult woman who had mild COVID-19 (a few samples of this study predate the infection). Cell type and time point are not known. The J gene is TRBJ2-7, the V gene TRBV5-5, with D possibly TRBD1 on 7 matching bases. The CDR3 bases are TGTGCCAGCAGCCACCGGGACAGCGGGTACGAGCAATACTTC. Residues: CASSHRDSGYEQYF.